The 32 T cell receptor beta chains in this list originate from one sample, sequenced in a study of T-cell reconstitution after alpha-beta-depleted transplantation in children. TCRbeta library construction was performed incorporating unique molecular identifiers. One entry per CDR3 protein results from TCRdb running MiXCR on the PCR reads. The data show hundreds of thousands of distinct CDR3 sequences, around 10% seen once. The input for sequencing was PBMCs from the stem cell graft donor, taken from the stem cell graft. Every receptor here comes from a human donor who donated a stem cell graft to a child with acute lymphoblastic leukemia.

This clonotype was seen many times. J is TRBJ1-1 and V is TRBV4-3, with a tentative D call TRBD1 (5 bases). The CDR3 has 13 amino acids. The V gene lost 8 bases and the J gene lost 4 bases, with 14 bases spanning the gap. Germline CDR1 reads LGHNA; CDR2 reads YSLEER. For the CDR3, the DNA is TGCGCCAGCTCACGTGGGGGGTCCACTGAAGCTTTCTTT. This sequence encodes CASSRGGSTEAFF.

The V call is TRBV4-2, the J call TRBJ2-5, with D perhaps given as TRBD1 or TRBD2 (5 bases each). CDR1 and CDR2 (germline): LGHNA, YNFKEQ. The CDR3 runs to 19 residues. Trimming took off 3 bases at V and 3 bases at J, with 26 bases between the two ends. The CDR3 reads CASSHLLGVTQRGEETQYF. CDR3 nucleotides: TGTGCCAGCAGCCACCTTCTGGGGGTTACACAACGTGGCGAAGAGACCCAGTACTTC.

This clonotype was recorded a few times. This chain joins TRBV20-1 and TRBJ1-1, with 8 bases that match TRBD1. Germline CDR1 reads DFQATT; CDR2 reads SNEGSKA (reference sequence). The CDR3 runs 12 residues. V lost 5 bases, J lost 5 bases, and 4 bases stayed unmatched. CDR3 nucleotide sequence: TGCAGTGCTGCAACAGGGGGTACTGAAGCTTTCTTT. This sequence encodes CSAATGGTEAFF.

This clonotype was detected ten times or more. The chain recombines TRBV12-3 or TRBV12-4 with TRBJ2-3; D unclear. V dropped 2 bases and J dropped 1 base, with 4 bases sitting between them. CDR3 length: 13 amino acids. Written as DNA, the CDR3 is TGTGCCAGCAGTTTACAGGGCACAGATACGCAGTATTTT. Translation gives CASSLQGTDTQYF.

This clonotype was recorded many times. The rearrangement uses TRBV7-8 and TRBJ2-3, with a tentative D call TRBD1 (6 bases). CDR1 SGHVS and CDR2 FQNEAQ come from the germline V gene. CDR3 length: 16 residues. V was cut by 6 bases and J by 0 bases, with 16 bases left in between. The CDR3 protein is CASRSTGTRSTDTQYF. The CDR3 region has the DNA TGTGCCAGCAGATCGACCGGGACACGGAGCACAGATACGCAGTATTTT.

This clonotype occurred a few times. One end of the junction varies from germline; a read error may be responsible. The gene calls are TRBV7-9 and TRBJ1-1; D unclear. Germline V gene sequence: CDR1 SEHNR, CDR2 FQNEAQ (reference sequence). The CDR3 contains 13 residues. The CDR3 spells CASSRGANNEAFF. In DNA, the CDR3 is TGTGCCAGCAGCCGAGGCGCCAACAATGAAGCTTTCTTT.

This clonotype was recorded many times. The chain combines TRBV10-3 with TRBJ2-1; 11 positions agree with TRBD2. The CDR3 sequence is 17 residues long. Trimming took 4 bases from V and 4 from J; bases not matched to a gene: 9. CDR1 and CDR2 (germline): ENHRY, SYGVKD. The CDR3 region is CAISGLAGGQNYNEQFF. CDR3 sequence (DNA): TGTGCCATCAGTGGGCTAGCGGGGGGTCAAAATTACAATGAGCAGTTCTTC.

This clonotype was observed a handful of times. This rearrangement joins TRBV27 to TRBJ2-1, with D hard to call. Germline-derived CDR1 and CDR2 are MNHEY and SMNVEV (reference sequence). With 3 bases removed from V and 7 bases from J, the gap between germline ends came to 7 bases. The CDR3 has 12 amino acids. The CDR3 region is CASSLKANEQFF. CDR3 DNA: TGTGCCAGCAGTTTGAAGGCGAATGAGCAGTTCTTC.

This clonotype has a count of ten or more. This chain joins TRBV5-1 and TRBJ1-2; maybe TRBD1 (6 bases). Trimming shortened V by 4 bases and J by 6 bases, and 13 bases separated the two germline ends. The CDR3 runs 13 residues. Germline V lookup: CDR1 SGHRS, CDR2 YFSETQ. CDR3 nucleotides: TGCGCCAGCAGCCCAACAGGGTCAAATGGCTACACCTTC. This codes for CASSPTGSNGYTF.

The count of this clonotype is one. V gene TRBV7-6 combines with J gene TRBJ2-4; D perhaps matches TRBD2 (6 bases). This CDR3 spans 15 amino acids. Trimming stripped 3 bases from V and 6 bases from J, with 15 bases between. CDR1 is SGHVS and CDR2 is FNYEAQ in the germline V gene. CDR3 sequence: CASSFGIQAGNIQYF. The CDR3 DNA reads TGTGCCAGCAGCTTTGGAATCCAAGCGGGAAACATTCAGTACTTC.

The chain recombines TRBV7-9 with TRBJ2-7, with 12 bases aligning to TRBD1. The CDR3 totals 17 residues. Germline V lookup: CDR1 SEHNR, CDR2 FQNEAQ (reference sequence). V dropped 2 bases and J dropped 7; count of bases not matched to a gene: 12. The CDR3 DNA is TGTGCCAGCAGCTTACAATCTCCGGGACAGGGGGCGGGAGAGCAGTACTTC. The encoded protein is CASSLQSPGQGAGEQYF. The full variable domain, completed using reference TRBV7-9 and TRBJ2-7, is DTGVSQNPRHKITKRGQNVTFRCDPISEHNRLYWYRQTLGQGPEFLTYFQNEAQLEKSRLLSDRFSAERPKGSFSTLEIQRTEQGDSAMYLCASSLQSPGQGAGEQYFGPGTRLTVT.

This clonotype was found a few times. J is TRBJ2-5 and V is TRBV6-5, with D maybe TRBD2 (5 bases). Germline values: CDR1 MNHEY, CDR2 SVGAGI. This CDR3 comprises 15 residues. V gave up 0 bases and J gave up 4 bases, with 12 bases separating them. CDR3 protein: CASSYSGAARETQYF. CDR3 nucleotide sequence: TGTGCCAGCAGTTACTCGGGAGCGGCCCGAGAGACCCAGTACTTC.

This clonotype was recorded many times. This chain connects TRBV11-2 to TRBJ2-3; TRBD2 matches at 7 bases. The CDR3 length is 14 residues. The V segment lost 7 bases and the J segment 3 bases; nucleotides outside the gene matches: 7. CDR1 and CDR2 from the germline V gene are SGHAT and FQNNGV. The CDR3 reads CASKGTTVTDTQYF. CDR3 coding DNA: TGTGCCAGCAAAGGGACTACGGTAACAGATACGCAGTATTTT.

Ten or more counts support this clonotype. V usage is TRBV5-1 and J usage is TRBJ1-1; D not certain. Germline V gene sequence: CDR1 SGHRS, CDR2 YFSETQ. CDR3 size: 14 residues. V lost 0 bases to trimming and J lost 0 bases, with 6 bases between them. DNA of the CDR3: TGCGCCAGCAGCTTGGCCTCTATGAACACTGAAGCTTTCTTT. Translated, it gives CASSLASMNTEAFF. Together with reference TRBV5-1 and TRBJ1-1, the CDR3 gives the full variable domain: KAGVTQTPRYLIKTRGQQVTLSCSPISGHRSVSWYQQTPGQGLQFLFEYFSETQRNKGNFPGRFSGRQFSNSRSEMNVSTLELGDSALYLCASSLASMNTEAFFGQGTRLTVV.

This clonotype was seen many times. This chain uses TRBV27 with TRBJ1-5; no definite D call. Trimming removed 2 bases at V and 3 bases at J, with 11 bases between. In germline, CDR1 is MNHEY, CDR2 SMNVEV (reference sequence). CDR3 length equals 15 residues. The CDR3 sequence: CASSLAAGFNQPQHF. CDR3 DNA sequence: TGTGCCAGCAGTTTAGCGGCAGGATTCAATCAGCCCCAGCATTTT.

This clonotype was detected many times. The CDR3 DNA reads as TGTGCCAGCCCTCCGGCAACTGAAGCTTTCTTT. Protein sequence: CASPPATEAFF. V usage is TRBV2 and J usage is TRBJ1-1; D gene uncertain. This CDR3 is 11 amino acids long. Germline CDR1 reads SNHLY; CDR2 reads FYNNEI. Trimming took off 8 bases at V and 5 bases at J, with 9 bases between the two ends.

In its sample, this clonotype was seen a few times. The CDR3 nucleotides read TGCAGTGCTAGAGGGACGACAGGGGGCCGGGAGACCCAGTACTTC. Its translation is CSARGTTGGRETQYF. The chain carries TRBV20-1 and TRBJ2-5, with TRBD1 matching 10 bases. The CDR3 length is 15 residues. With V trimmed by 1 base and J by 5 bases, 7 bases remained unmatched. The germline V gene has CDR1 DFQATT and CDR2 SNEGSKA (reference sequence).

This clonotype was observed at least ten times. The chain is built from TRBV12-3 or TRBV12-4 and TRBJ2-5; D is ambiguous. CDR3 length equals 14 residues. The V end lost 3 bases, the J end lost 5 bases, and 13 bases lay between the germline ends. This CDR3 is CASSFGGILETQYF. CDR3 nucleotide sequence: TGTGCCAGCAGTTTTGGTGGTATTCTGGAGACCCAGTACTTC.

CDR3 protein: CATYRGLSTEAFF. CDR3 in DNA: TGTGCCACCTACAGGGGTTTGAGCACTGAAGCTTTCTTT. The rearrangement joins TRBV5-5 to TRBJ1-1; 7 nucleotides agree with TRBD1. There are 13 residues in the CDR3. The V segment lost 9 bases and the J segment 4 bases; nucleotides outside the gene matches: 9. Germline CDR1 SGHKS, CDR2 YYEKEE (reference sequence).

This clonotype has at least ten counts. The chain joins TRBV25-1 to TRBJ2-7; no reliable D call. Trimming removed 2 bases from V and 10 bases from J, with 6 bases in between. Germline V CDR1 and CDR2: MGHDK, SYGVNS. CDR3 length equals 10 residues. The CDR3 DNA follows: TGTGCCAGCAGTGAAATACTTCAGTACTTC. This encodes CASSEILQYF.

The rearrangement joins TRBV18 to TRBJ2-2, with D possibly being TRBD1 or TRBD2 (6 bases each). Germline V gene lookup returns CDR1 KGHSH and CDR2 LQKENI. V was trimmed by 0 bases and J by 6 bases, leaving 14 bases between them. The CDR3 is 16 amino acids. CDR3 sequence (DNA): TGTGCCAGCTCACCACCGTCGGGGGCCTCCCCCGGGGAGCTGTTTTTT. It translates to CASSPPSGASPGELFF.

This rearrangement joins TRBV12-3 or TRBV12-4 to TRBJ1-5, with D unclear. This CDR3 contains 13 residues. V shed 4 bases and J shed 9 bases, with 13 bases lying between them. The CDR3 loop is CASSSQARGPQHF. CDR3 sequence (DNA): TGTGCCAGCAGTTCCCAGGCGCGCGGGCCCCAGCATTTT.

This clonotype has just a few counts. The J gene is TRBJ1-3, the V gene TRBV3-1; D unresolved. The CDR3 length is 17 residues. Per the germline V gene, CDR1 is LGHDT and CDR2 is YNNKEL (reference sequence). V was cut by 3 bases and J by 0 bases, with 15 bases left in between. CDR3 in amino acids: CASSQTATTSSGNTIYF. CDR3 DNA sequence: TGTGCCAGCAGCCAGACCGCCACTACGAGCTCTGGAAACACCATATATTTT.

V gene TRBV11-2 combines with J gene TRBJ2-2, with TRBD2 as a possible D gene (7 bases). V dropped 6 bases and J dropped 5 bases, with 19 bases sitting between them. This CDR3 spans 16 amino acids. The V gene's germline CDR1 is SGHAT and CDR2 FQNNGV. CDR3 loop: CASRKRGGQGTGELFF. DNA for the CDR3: TGTGCCAGCAGAAAGAGGGGGGGGCAGGGAACCGGGGAGCTGTTTTTT.

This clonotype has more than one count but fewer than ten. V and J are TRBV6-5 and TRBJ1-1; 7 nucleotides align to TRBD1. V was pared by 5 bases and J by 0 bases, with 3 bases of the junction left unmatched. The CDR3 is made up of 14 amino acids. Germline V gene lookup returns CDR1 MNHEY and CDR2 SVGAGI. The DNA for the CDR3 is TGTGCCAGCAGTCACGGGACAGTGAACACTGAAGCTTTCTTT. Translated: CASSHGTVNTEAFF.

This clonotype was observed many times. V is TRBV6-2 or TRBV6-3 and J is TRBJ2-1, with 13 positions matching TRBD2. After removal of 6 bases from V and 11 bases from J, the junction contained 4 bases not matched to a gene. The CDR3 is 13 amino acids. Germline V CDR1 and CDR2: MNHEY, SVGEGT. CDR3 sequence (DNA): TGTGCCAGCAGCCTAGGGACTAGCGGGAAGCAGTTCTTC. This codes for CASSLGTSGKQFF.

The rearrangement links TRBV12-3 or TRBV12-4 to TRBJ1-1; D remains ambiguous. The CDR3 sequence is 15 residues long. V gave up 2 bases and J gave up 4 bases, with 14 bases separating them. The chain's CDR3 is CASSLIPRSGTEAFF. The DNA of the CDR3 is TGTGCCAGCAGTTTAATACCCCGGTCGGGCACTGAAGCTTTCTTT.

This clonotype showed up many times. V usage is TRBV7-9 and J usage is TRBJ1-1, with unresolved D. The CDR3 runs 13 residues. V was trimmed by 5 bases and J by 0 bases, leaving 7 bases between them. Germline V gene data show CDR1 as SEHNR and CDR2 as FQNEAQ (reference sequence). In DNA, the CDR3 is TGTGCCAGCAGCCCGGGATTGAACACTGAAGCTTTCTTT. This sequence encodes CASSPGLNTEAFF. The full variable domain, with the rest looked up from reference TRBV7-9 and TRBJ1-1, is DTGVSQNPRHKITKRGQNVTFRCDPISEHNRLYWYRQTLGQGPEFLTYFQNEAQLEKSRLLSDRFSAERPKGSFSTLEIQRTEQGDSAMYLCASSPGLNTEAFFGQGTRLTVV.

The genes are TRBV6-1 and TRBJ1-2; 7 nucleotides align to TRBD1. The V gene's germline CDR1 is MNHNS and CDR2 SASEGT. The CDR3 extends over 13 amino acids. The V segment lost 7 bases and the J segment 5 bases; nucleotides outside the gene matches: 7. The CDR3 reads CASTNRGGYGYTF. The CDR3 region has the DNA TGTGCCAGCACCAACAGGGGAGGGTATGGCTACACCTTC.

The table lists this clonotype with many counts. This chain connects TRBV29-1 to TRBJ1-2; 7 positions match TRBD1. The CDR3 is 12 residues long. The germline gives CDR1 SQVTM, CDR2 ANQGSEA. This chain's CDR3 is CSISGQPYGYTF. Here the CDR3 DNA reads TGCAGTATTTCGGGACAGCCCTATGGCTACACCTTC. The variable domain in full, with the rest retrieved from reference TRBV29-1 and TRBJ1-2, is SAVISQKPSRDICQRGTSLTIQCQVDSQVTMMFWYRQQPGQSLTLIATANQGSEATYESGFVIDKFPISRPNLTFSTLTVSNMSPEDSSIYLCSISGQPYGYTFGSGTRLTVV.

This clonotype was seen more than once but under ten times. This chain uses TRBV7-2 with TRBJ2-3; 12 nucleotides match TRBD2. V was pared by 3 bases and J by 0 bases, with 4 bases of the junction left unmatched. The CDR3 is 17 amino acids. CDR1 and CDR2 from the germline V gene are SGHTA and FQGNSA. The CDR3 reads CASSFTSGGRSTDTQYF. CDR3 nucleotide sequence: TGTGCCAGCAGCTTTACTAGCGGGGGGCGAAGCACAGATACGCAGTATTTT.

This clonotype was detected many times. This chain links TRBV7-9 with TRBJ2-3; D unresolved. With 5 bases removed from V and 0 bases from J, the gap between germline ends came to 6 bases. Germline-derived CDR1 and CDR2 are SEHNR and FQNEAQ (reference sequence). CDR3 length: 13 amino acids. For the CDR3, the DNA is TGTGCCAGCAGCCGGGCCAGCACAGATACGCAGTATTTT. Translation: CASSRASTDTQYF. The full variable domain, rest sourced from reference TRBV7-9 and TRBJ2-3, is DTGVSQNPRHKITKRGQNVTFRCDPISEHNRLYWYRQTLGQGPEFLTYFQNEAQLEKSRLLSDRFSAERPKGSFSTLEIQRTEQGDSAMYLCASSRASTDTQYFGPGTRLTVL.